One and the same sample provided the 18 T cell receptor beta chains below, sequenced in a study of technical replicates of blood from four donors. TCRdb keeps only in-frame clones here, not all; method: immunoSEQ multiplex PCR. Among 45,000 to 65,000 clones, 90% to 95% were seen once, and the ten largest hold 0.2% to 0.25%. The sequenced sample was T cells isolated from PBMCs. Receptors were obtained from a human donor in good health.

The chain employs TRBV6-5 and TRBJ2-1; tentatively, D is TRBD1 (5 bases). This CDR3 is 12 amino acids long. CDR1 and CDR2 from the germline V gene are MNHEY and SVGAGI. DNA of the CDR3: TGTGGAGCCGGACATACCTACAATGAGCAGTTCTTC. The encoded protein is CGAGHTYNEQFF.

The V call is TRBV28, the J call TRBJ1-4; D remains ambiguous. CDR1 and CDR2 (germline): MDHEN, SYDVKM. This CDR3 comprises 15 residues. The V end was cut by 7 bases, the J end by 2 bases, with 14 bases between. For the CDR3, the DNA is TGTGCCAGCACGGAGGCTTCAAGGACTAATGAAAAACTGTTTTTT. Translated, it gives CASTEASRTNEKLFF.

CDR3 nucleotides: TGTGCCAGCAGCTTAGTAAGGACTCTCGAGCAGTACTTC. This gives the protein CASSLVRTLEQYF. V and J are TRBV11-2 and TRBJ2-7, with D tentatively TRBD2 (5 bases). The germline V gene encodes CDR1 SGHAT and CDR2 FQNNGV. The CDR3 consists of 13 residues. Trimming pared 1 base from V and 6 bases from J, leaving 10 bases between.

This chain links TRBV5-4 with TRBJ2-1, with TRBD2 as a possible D gene (5 bases). Deletions cut 0 bases from V and 0 bases from J, with 10 bases between. The CDR3 has 16 amino acids. Germline CDR1 and CDR2: SGHNT and YYREEE (reference sequence). CDR3 coding DNA: TGTGCCAGCAGCTTGGTCGGGGTCAGCTCCTACAATGAGCAGTTCTTC. This encodes CASSLVGVSSYNEQFF.

The chain uses TRBV19 and TRBJ1-5; TRBD1 matches at 7 bases. The V gene's germline CDR1 is LNHDA and CDR2 SQIVND (reference sequence). J was trimmed by 0 bases and V by 8 bases; bases with no gene match: 7. This CDR3 comprises 15 residues. For the CDR3, the DNA is TGTGCCAGTTCCGGGACAGTTGATAGCAATCAGCCCCAGCATTTT. This gives the protein CASSGTVDSNQPQHF.

The rearrangement links TRBV6-6 to TRBJ1-2, with D maybe TRBD1 (6 bases). Per the germline V gene, CDR1 is MNHNY and CDR2 is SVGAGI (reference sequence). The V gene lost 6 bases and the J gene lost 2 bases, with 10 bases spanning the gap. The CDR3 sequence is 13 residues long. The CDR3 coding sequence is TGTGCCAGCAGCTTAGGACAGAACTATGGCTACACCTTC. Its protein product is CASSLGQNYGYTF.

The gene calls are TRBV6-5 and TRBJ1-5; no clear D. Germline V gene sequence: CDR1 MNHEY, CDR2 SVGAGI. V was shortened by 5 bases and J by 7 bases, with 9 bases between the two germline ends. This CDR3 comprises 12 residues. The CDR3 nucleotides read TGTGCCAGCAGTCGTCCCCTACAGCCCCAGCATTTT. Protein product: CASSRPLQPQHF.

This clone was counted once. The V gene is TRBV5-1, the J gene TRBJ2-5, with TRBD2 as a possible D gene (6 bases). CDR1 is SGHRS and CDR2 is YFSETQ in the germline V gene. V was pared by 3 bases and J by 4 bases, with 13 bases between. The CDR3 length is 14 residues. CDR3 DNA: TGCGCCAGCAGCTCCGGGAGTCAAGGAGAGACCCAGTACTTC. Its protein product is CASSSGSQGETQYF.

The CDR3 bases are TGCAGCGCCGGAGGGACAGGAGGCTACGAGCAGTACTTC. Translating gives CSAGGTGGYEQYF. This sequence joins TRBV29-1 and TRBJ2-7, with 8 bases that match TRBD1. The CDR3 spans 13 residues. V shed 7 bases, J shed 3 bases, and the junction held 8 bases outside the gene matches. From germline, CDR1 is SQVTM and CDR2 ANQGSEA.

The chain carries TRBV11-2 and TRBJ1-2, with 12 bases lining up with TRBD1. V was pared by 5 bases and J by 4 bases, with 11 bases of the junction left unmatched. The CDR3 has 17 amino acids. Germline assignment: CDR1 SGHAT and CDR2 FQNNGV. The CDR3 here is CASSVSRDRGLFYGYTF. The CDR3 DNA sequence: TGTGCCAGCAGCGTCTCTCGGGACAGGGGGCTCTTCTATGGCTACACCTTC.

The CDR3 loop is CASSLGDGGQETQYF. The CDR3 nucleotides read TGCGCCAGCAGCCTGGGGGACGGGGGGCAAGAGACCCAGTACTTC. The rearrangement joins TRBV5-1 to TRBJ2-5; 7 bases are a match to TRBD2. Losses at the gene ends were 4 bases for V and 2 bases for J; bases not matched to a gene: 8. Germline V gene sequence: CDR1 SGHRS, CDR2 YFSETQ. The CDR3 has 15 residues.

This clone appeared a single time. This rearrangement joins TRBV7-8 to TRBJ2-7; TRBD1 is a possible D gene (6 bases). V was shortened by 5 bases and J by 4 bases, with 12 bases between the two germline ends. The CDR3 totals 13 residues. The germline V gene has CDR1 SGHVS and CDR2 FQNEAQ. The CDR3 sequence: CASSQDRRYEQYF. In nucleotides, the CDR3 is TGTGCCAGCAGCCAGGACAGAAGGTACGAGCAGTACTTC.

CDR3 nucleotides: TGTGCCAGCAGTCGCTCGGGGGGCGAACGTGGCTACACCTTC. As protein: CASSRSGGERGYTF. The rearrangement uses TRBV7-9 and TRBJ1-2, with D perhaps matching TRBD1 (6 bases). CDR3 length: 14 residues. CDR1 is SEHNR and CDR2 is FQNEAQ in the germline V gene (reference sequence). The V end was cut by 6 bases, the J end by 7 bases, with 18 bases between.

CDR3 DNA sequence: TGTGCCAGCAGTCAAGACAGTTCTAATGAAAAACTGTTTTTT. Its protein is CASSQDSSNEKLFF. This chain joins TRBV6-5 and TRBJ1-4; a possible D gene is TRBD1 (5 bases). The length of the CDR3 is 14 residues. Germline CDR1 reads MNHEY; CDR2 reads SVGAGI. V lost 5 bases and J lost 3, with 10 bases in between.

This sequence joins TRBV9 and TRBJ2-2, with 11 bases aligning to TRBD2. This CDR3 has 16 residues. Germline CDR1 is SGDLS and CDR2 is YYNGEE. With V trimmed by 3 bases and J by 4 bases, 5 bases remained unmatched. The CDR3 DNA is TGTGCCAGCAGCGCCCCCGGGACTAGCGGCACCGGGGAGCTGTTTTTT. It yields the protein CASSAPGTSGTGELFF.

This chain joins TRBV5-1 and TRBJ2-2; 7 bases align to TRBD1. The germline CDR1 and CDR2 sequences are SGHRS and YFSETQ. V lost 2 bases to trimming and J lost 2 bases; unmatched junction nucleotides: 3. The CDR3 runs 15 residues. The CDR3 protein is CASSLRDSNTGELFF. The CDR3 DNA reads TGCGCCAGCAGCTTACGGGACAGCAACACCGGGGAGCTGTTTTTT. The entire variable domain, with the rest obtained from reference TRBV5-1 and TRBJ2-2, is as follows: KAGVTQTPRYLIKTRGQQVTLSCSPISGHRSVSWYQQTPGQGLQFLFEYFSETQRNKGNFPGRFSGRQFSNSRSEMNVSTLELGDSALYLCASSLRDSNTGELFFGEGSRLTVL.

The gene calls are TRBV28 and TRBJ2-2; no clear D gene. The CDR3 loop spans 15 amino acids. Germline CDR1 and CDR2: MDHEN and SYDVKM. Trimming took off 2 bases at V and 0 bases at J, with 7 bases between the two ends. CDR3 bases: TGTGCCAGCAGTTTAATCTACGCGAACACCGGGGAGCTGTTTTTT. The encoded protein is CASSLIYANTGELFF. The full variable domain, with the rest looked up from reference TRBV28 and TRBJ2-2, is DVKVTQSSRYLVKRTGEKVFLECVQDMDHENMFWYRQDPGLGLRLIYFSYDVKMKEKGDIPEGYSVSREKKERFSLILESASTNQTSMYLCASSLIYANTGELFFGEGSRLTVL.

In its sample, this clone was seen once. The chain uses TRBV5-4 and TRBJ2-1, with 8 bases fitting TRBD2. From germline, CDR1 is SGHNT and CDR2 YYREEE (reference sequence). V was pared by 4 bases and J by 0 bases, with 3 bases of the junction left unmatched. The CDR3 loop spans 15 amino acids. The CDR3 DNA reads as TGTGCCAGCAGCCCCGGGACTAGCTCCTACAATGAGCAGTTCTTC. Translating it yields CASSPGTSSYNEQFF.